The T cell receptor (beta chain) under discussion was sequenced for a study of response to subunit inactivated influenza vaccine. Study-wide points: Only a handful of new T cells, the authors suggested, are recruited with each seasonal influenza vaccination.

TCRdb reprocessed the RT-PCR reads via MiXCR and lists one record per CDR3 protein. In the table there are roughly 460,000 distinct CDR3 sequences, 10% to 11% of which are singletons. Germline V gene lookup returns CDR1 PRHDT and CDR2 FYEKMQ (reference sequence). The CDR3 runs to 15 residues. Trimming took 4 bases from V and 5 from J, leaving 16 bases between them. In its sample, this clonotype was seen a few times. Antigen: not known. The V and J genes are TRBV13 and TRBJ2-3, with D tentatively TRBD1 (5 bases). This TCR was sampled from a man aged 45 to 65 who received an inactivated influenza vaccine. Sequenced here: PBMCs from blood, sampled roughly 48 days after vaccination. The CDR3 loop reads CASSSRTRVGDTQYF. The CDR3 bases are TGTGCCAGCAGCTCCAGGACCAGGGTGGGAGATACGCAGTATTTT.